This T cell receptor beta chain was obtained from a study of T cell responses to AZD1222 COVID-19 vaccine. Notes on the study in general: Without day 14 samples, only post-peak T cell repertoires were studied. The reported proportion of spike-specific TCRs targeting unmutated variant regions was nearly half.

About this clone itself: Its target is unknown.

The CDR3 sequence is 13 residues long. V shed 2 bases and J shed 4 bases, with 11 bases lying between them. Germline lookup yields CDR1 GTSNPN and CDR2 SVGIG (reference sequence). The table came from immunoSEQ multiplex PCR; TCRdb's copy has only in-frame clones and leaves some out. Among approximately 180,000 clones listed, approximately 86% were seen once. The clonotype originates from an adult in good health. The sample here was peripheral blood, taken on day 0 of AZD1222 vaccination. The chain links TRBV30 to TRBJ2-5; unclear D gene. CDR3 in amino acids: CAWSTRPRETQYF. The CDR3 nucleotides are TGTGCCTGGAGTACCCGTCCTAGAGAGACCCAGTACTTC. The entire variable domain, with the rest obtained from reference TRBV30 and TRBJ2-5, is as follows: SQTIHQWPATLVQPVGSPLSLECTVEGTSNPNLYWYRQAAGRGLQLLFYSVGIGQISSEVPQNLSASRPQDRQFILSSKKLLLSDSGFYLCAWSTRPRETQYFGPGTRLLVL.